This T cell receptor (beta chain) is drawn from a study of blood T cell repertoires in COVID-19. Study information: Italy, Spain and the United States were the sources of the convalescent and acute COVID-19 samples. From T cells, B-cell-depleted T cells, or PBMCs came the material, which was cDNA or gDNA.

Seattle enrolled patients during active infection and tracked them longitudinally. TCRdb keeps only in-frame clones here, not all; method: immunoSEQ multiplex PCR. The table has 110,000 or so clones, 85% to 90% seen once. The clonotype originates from a woman in her fifties or sixties with COVID-19, enrolled during active disease. Sequencing was carried out using peripheral blood.

The CDR3 sequence is CASSQDPDRVYGYTF. The CDR3 DNA sequence: TGCGCCAGCAGCCAAGATCCGGACAGGGTTTATGGCTACACCTTC. The J gene is TRBJ1-2, the V gene TRBV4-1; 8 positions agree with TRBD1. The V gene's germline CDR1 is MGHRA and CDR2 YSYEKL. Trimming cost V 0 bases and J 5 bases; bases outside gene matches: 5. The CDR3 consists of 15 residues.